The 25 T cell receptor beta chains presented below share a single source sample, sequenced in a study of OX40 agonist ivuxolimab in advanced cancers. Library prep was done by the immunoSEQ multiplex PCR assay. TCRdb took over this immuneACCESS table, retaining in-frame rearrangements with V and J assigned. Such tables are incomplete; in checked studies, under half of the missing clones stem from an unresolved V gene, and the remainder is unexplained. Counted in this sample were 85,000 to 100,000 clones; more than 85% of them appeared once. The ten largest make up roughly 0.27% of the sample. The specimen comprised CD4+ or CD8+ T cells sorted from blood, sampled in a trial of the OX40 agonist ivuxolimab. All receptors derive from an adult with an advanced solid tumor such as melanoma, head and neck, liver or kidney cancer.

This chain joins TRBV15 and TRBJ2-2; possibly TRBD1 for D (5 bases). Germline V lookup: CDR1 LNHNV, CDR2 YYDKDF (reference sequence). The CDR3 loop spans 16 amino acids. Trimming took off 1 base at V and 1 base at J, with 10 bases between the two ends. CDR3 in amino acids: CATSRGRQRNTGELFF. In DNA, the CDR3 is TGTGCCACCAGCAGAGGTCGACAGCGGAACACCGGGGAGCTGTTTTTT.

The rearrangement joins TRBV28 to TRBJ1-1; D unresolved. CDR3 size: 11 residues. Looked up from germline, CDR1 is MDHEN and CDR2 is SYDVKM. The germline V and J ends were trimmed by 6 bases and 0 bases, with 2 bases remaining between them. CDR3 bases: TGTGCCAGCAGGATGAACACTGAAGCTTTCTTT. This sequence encodes CASRMNTEAFF.

This clone was detected once. This rearrangement joins TRBV19 to TRBJ2-1, with 13 bases that match TRBD2. This CDR3 spans 17 amino acids. Germline V gene data show CDR1 as LNHDA and CDR2 as SQIVND (reference sequence). Trimming took 6 bases from V and 4 from J; bases not matched to a gene: 9. The CDR3 DNA sequence: TGTGCCAGTAGCCTGTACCGGACTAGCGGGAGTTACAATGAGCAGTTCTTC. Protein product: CASSLYRTSGSYNEQFF.

The CDR3 DNA reads as TGTGCCAGCAGCTTAACGTACAATTCCTACAATGAGCAGTTCTTC. Translated: CASSLTYNSYNEQFF. The J gene is TRBJ2-1, the V gene TRBV7-3; no definite D call. The CDR3 covers 15 residues. Per the germline V gene, CDR1 is SGHTA and CDR2 is FQGTGA. Between the trimmed V and J ends, which lost 0 bases and 1 base, there was a span of 7 bases.

V and J are TRBV6-5 and TRBJ1-1; D perhaps matches TRBD1 (5 bases). This CDR3 region has 13 residues. Between the trimmed V and J ends, which lost 5 bases and 2 bases, there was a span of 9 bases. Germline V CDR1 and CDR2: MNHEY, SVGAGI. CDR3 in DNA: TGTGCCAGCAGTATACAGGTAAACACTGAAGCTTTCTTT. Residues: CASSIQVNTEAFF.

CDR3 bases: TGTGCCAGTAGTCAAAGGGGGGGGCAGTATTTT. It specifies CASSQRGGQYF. The chain uses TRBV19 and TRBJ2-3; possibly TRBD2 for D (7 bases). Germline V gene lookup returns CDR1 LNHDA and CDR2 SQIVND (reference sequence). Trimming removed 5 bases from V and 11 bases from J, with 11 bases in between. The CDR3 is 11 residues long.

The count of this clone is one. CDR3 amino acids: CASRSRALIGYTF. The CDR3, as DNA: TGTGCCAGCAGGAGCAGGGCGCTCATAGGCTACACCTTC. The chain links TRBV2 to TRBJ1-2, with D possibly being TRBD1 (5 bases). The CDR3 runs to 13 residues. V dropped 6 bases and J dropped 8 bases, with 16 bases sitting between them. Germline values: CDR1 SNHLY, CDR2 FYNNEI.

This rearrangement joins TRBV7-2 to TRBJ2-7, with TRBD1 as a possible D gene (6 bases). CDR1 and CDR2 (germline): SGHTA, FQGNSA. This CDR3 is built from 13 residues. Trimming left V 5 bases short and J 6 bases short, with 14 bases between. The CDR3 spells CASSPPGVGEQYF. The DNA for the CDR3 is TGTGCCAGCAGCCCCCCAGGGGTGGGCGAGCAGTACTTC.

The gene calls are TRBV5-1 and TRBJ2-3; D not resolved. This CDR3 is 15 amino acids long. Deletions cut 0 bases from V and 6 bases from J, with 14 bases between. The germline gives CDR1 SGHRS, CDR2 YFSETQ. In DNA, the CDR3 is TGCGCCAGCAGCTTGGGCATAGCACTAAAGGATACGCAGTATTTT. It encodes CASSLGIALKDTQYF.

The chain employs TRBV7-2 and TRBJ2-7; D call uncertain. V lost 5 bases, J lost 2 bases, and 13 bases lay in between. CDR1 SGHTA and CDR2 FQGNSA come from the germline V gene. This CDR3 spans 14 amino acids. The chain's CDR3 is CASSPQTAAYEQYF. DNA of the CDR3: TGTGCCAGCAGCCCCCAGACCGCCGCCTACGAGCAGTACTTC.

The chain joins TRBV28 to TRBJ2-1; maybe TRBD1 (6 bases). The V gene's germline CDR1 is MDHEN and CDR2 SYDVKM. Trimming took 0 bases from V and 7 from J, leaving 13 bases between them. The CDR3 sequence is 15 residues long. CDR3 in amino acids: CASSLWGASGNEQFF. DNA of the CDR3: TGTGCCAGCAGTTTATGGGGGGCCAGTGGGAATGAGCAGTTCTTC.

V usage is TRBV4-3 and J usage is TRBJ1-2, with 7 bases fitting TRBD1. Germline CDR1 LGHNA, CDR2 YSLEER. J lost 4 bases, V lost 0 bases, and 17 bases had no gene match. The CDR3 covers 19 residues. CDR3: CASSQDRLRDSIYGYGYTF. CDR3 in DNA: TGCGCCAGCAGCCAAGATCGTTTAAGGGACAGCATTTATGGCTATGGCTACACCTTC.

This clone was observed a few times. This rearrangement joins TRBV14 to TRBJ1-5; D is undetermined. The germline gives CDR1 SGHDN, CDR2 FVKESK. V was pared by 2 bases and J by 7 bases, with 9 bases between. The CDR3 is 13 residues long. The chain's CDR3 is CASSQQGHQPQHF. The DNA for the CDR3 is TGTGCCAGCAGCCAACAAGGGCACCAGCCCCAGCATTTT.

J is TRBJ1-5 and V is TRBV6-6, with 11 nucleotides matching TRBD1. Germline values: CDR1 MNHNY, CDR2 SVGAGI (reference sequence). The CDR3 totals 15 residues. Germline trimming cut 6 bases from V and 3 bases from J; bases unmatched to any gene: 4. CDR3 bases: TGTGCCAGCAGGAGGGGACAGGGGGTCAATCAGCCCCAGCATTTT. Encoded protein: CASRRGQGVNQPQHF.

V and J are TRBV6-6 and TRBJ1-4; possible D gene TRBD1, 6 bases. V lost 5 bases to trimming and J lost 0 bases, with 10 bases between them. Germline V gene sequence: CDR1 MNHNY, CDR2 SVGAGI (reference sequence). The CDR3 is 15 residues long. The CDR3 spells CASSQSGATNEKLFF. CDR3 coding DNA: TGTGCCAGCAGTCAATCAGGGGCAACTAATGAAAAACTGTTTTTT.

This chain connects TRBV6-6 to TRBJ1-6, with D uncertain. The CDR3 totals 13 residues. Germline CDR1 MNHNY, CDR2 SVGAGI (reference sequence). Trimming removed 6 bases from V and 9 bases from J, with 12 bases in between. The CDR3 loop is CASSFGDGSPLHF. CDR3 DNA sequence: TGTGCCAGCAGCTTTGGGGATGGTTCACCCCTCCACTTT.

The chain is built from TRBV14 and TRBJ2-5; 9 positions match TRBD2. V trimming: 4 bases; J trimming: 4 bases; junction bases outside the gene matches: 4. The CDR3 runs to 14 residues. Germline V gene lookup returns CDR1 SGHDN and CDR2 FVKESK. CDR3 nucleotides: TGTGCCAGCAGCCTAGCGGGAGAAGTAGAGACCCAGTACTTC. Its protein is CASSLAGEVETQYF. The full variable domain, its missing parts supplied by reference TRBV14 and TRBJ2-5, is EAGVTQFPSHSVIEKGQTVTLRCDPISGHDNLYWYRRVMGKEIKFLLHFVKESKQDESGMPNNRFLAERTGGTYSTLKVQPAELEDSGVYFCASSLAGEVETQYFGPGTRLLVL.

The chain joins TRBV6-6 to TRBJ2-1; D not certain. Deletions cut 6 bases from V and 7 bases from J, with 7 bases between. The CDR3 runs to 11 residues. Germline CDR1 is MNHNY and CDR2 is SVGAGI (reference sequence). The CDR3 sequence is CASSPSNEQFF. The CDR3 DNA reads as TGTGCCAGCAGCCCCTCAAATGAGCAGTTCTTC.

V gene TRBV6-6 combines with J gene TRBJ2-7; D possibly corresponds to TRBD2 (7 bases). Deletions cut 2 bases from V and 6 bases from J, with 14 bases between. From germline, CDR1 is MNHNY and CDR2 SVGAGI (reference sequence). This CDR3 contains 14 residues. Written as DNA, the CDR3 is TGTGCCAGCAGTTACACTATCGGGGGGCTCGAGCAGTACTTC. This sequence encodes CASSYTIGGLEQYF.

The rearrangement uses TRBV27 and TRBJ1-5; D gene unclear. This CDR3 is 14 amino acids long. The V gene's germline CDR1 is MNHEY and CDR2 SMNVEV (reference sequence). V was pared by 0 bases and J by 3 bases, with 6 bases between. The CDR3 DNA follows: TGTGCCAGCAGTTTATCAGTAAACAATCAGCCCCAGCATTTT. Its protein product is CASSLSVNNQPQHF.

This clone occurred once. The gene calls are TRBV7-2 and TRBJ2-3, with unresolved D. Between the trimmed V and J ends, which lost 1 base and 5 bases, there was a span of 7 bases. Germline V gene lookup returns CDR1 SGHTA and CDR2 FQGNSA. The CDR3 contains 13 residues. The CDR3 protein is CASSLGLEDTQYF. The CDR3 DNA reads TGTGCCAGCAGCTTAGGGCTGGAAGATACGCAGTATTTT.

This clone was observed a few times. The rearrangement links TRBV11-1 to TRBJ1-6, with a possible D match to TRBD1 (6 bases). The CDR3 totals 18 residues. Germline V lookup: CDR1 SGHAT, CDR2 FQDESV (reference sequence). V lost 0 bases and J lost 7, with 19 bases in between. CDR3 nucleotide sequence: TGTGCCAGCAGCTTAGCTCCCCCCGGGGGCGTCGGAAATTCACCCCTCCACTTT. Protein: CASSLAPPGGVGNSPLHF.

In regard to this clone: The sample has other DNA sequences that encode this CDR3 too. The V and J genes are TRBV30 and TRBJ1-5; D call uncertain. The germline gives CDR1 GTSNPN, CDR2 SVGIG (reference sequence). The CDR3 is 13 amino acids. V lost 0 bases, J lost 1 base, and 4 bases lay in between. The DNA for the CDR3 is TGTGCCTGGAGTGTTAGGAGCAATCAGCCCCAGCATTTT. Translating gives CAWSVRSNQPQHF.

The rearrangement joins TRBV18 to TRBJ2-5; D gene ambiguous. V was pared by 6 bases and J by 1 base, with 12 bases between. There are 14 residues in the CDR3. Germline V CDR1 and CDR2: KGHSH, LQKENI. The DNA of the CDR3 is TGTGCCAGCTCCCCGATCGAGGCCCAAGAGACCCAGTACTTC. Encoded protein: CASSPIEAQETQYF.

Comment on this clone: The junction differs from germline at one of its ends, possibly a read error. CDR3 loop: CAGSSTQETQYF. The CDR3, as DNA: TGTGCCGGCAGCAGCACGCAAGAGACCCAGTACTTC. The rearrangement uses TRBV6-5 and TRBJ2-5, with D hard to call. CDR1 and CDR2 (germline): MNHEY, SVGAGI. This CDR3 has 12 residues.